Listed below are T cell receptor beta chains from one sample, sequenced in a study of T cell responses to AZD1222 COVID-19 vaccine. Libraries were prepared by immunoSEQ multiplex PCR; TCRdb keeps only in-frame clonotypes and omits some of them. Of about 120,000 clones listed, around 87% were seen once; the top ten hold approximately 1.3%. The input for sequencing was peripheral blood, taken on day 0 of AZD1222 vaccination. Receptors were obtained from an adult in good health. The CDR3 runs from the conserved cysteine through the conserved F or W. D genes are given only for firm matches. Clone size is stated in some rows and not others, as once, few, many or a class when expanded.

d_call j_call v_call clone_size cdr3_nt cdr3_aa
- TRBJ2-7 TRBV3-1/TRBV3-2 - TGTGCCAGCAGCCAAGGAGGGTTCCAGGGAAGCTCCTACGAGCAGTACTTC CASSQGGFQGSSYEQYF
- TRBJ1-2 TRBV5-1 - TGCGCCAGCAGCTTACAAGTCTCCTATGGCTACACCTTC CASSLQVSYGYTF
- TRBJ1-3 TRBV5-1 - TGCGCCAGCAGCGACCGGGACAACTCTGGAAACACCATATATTTT CASSDRDNSGNTIYF
- TRBJ1-5 TRBV6-2/TRBV6-3 - TGTGCCAGCAGCTATGGACAAGCCCGCGATCAGCCCCAGCATTTT CASSYGQARDQPQHF
- TRBJ2-7 TRBV6-6 few TGTGCCAGCAGCCTCGTCTCCCGACAGGGAGGGAAGCACGGGTCCTACGAGCAGTACTTC CASSLVSRQGGKHGSYEQYF
- TRBJ1-4 TRBV19 - TGTGCCAGTAGTGGGACTGACTCGCCTGAAAAACTGTTTTTT CASSGTDSPEKLFF
- TRBJ1-2 TRBV9 - TGTGCCAGCAGCGTAGCAAGGGGCGGCTACACCTTC CASSVARGGYTF
- TRBJ1-1 TRBV7-9 - TGTGCCAGCAGGCGGGGGGAGGGGCGGAACACTGAAGCTTTCTTT CASRRGEGRNTEAFF
- TRBJ1-2 TRBV7-9 few TGTGCCAGCAGCTTCATCCGGGGTCATGGAGATGGCTACACCTTC CASSFIRGHGDGYTF
TRBD2 TRBJ2-4 TRBV10-1 - TGCGCCAGCCTCCTACTAGCGGGGGGGCCGATAGCCAAAAACATTCAGTACTTC CASLLLAGGPIAKNIQYF
- TRBJ1-1 TRBV19 few TGTGCCAGTAGTATCCTAGGTTTGGACACTGAAGCTTTCTTT CASSILGLDTEAFF
- TRBJ1-2 TRBV4-1 - TGCGCCAGCAGCCAGGCCGGGAGCTACACCTTC CASSQAGSYTF
- TRBJ2-7 TRBV19 - TGTGCCAGTACCTTTACAGGGCCCGGGAGCGTCGAGCAGTACTTC CASTFTGPGSVEQYF
- TRBJ1-1 TRBV12-3/TRBV12-4 - TGTGCCAGCGGACACAGGAACACTGAAGCTTTCTTT CASGHRNTEAFF
- TRBJ1-2 TRBV21-1 - TGTGCCGGAACCATCTATGGCTACACCTTC CAGTIYGYTF
- TRBJ2-7 TRBV29-1 - TGCAGCGTTGAGGGGAGGCAGGGGATCTACGAGCAGTACTTC CSVEGRQGIYEQYF
- TRBJ2-2 TRBV27 - TGTGCCAGCAGTTACCTACTTGGGGACGGGGAGCTGTTTTTT CASSYLLGDGELFF
TRBD1 TRBJ1-1 TRBV27 - TGTGCCAGCAGTCCAGGGACAGGGGAGAACACTGAAGCTTTCTTT CASSPGTGENTEAFF
- TRBJ1-5 TRBV30 - TGTGCCTGGAGTAGGCAGGGCAATCAGCCCCAGCATTTT CAWSRQGNQPQHF
- TRBJ1-3 TRBV19 - TGTGCCAGTCAACAGTGGGGTGGAAACACCATATATTTT CASQQWGGNTIYF
TRBD1 TRBJ2-7 TRBV6-6 - TGTGCCAGCAGTTACGGGACAGGGGGCTACGAGCAGTACTTC CASSYGTGGYEQYF
- TRBJ1-1 TRBV29-1 few TGCAGCGCCCGAGGGCTGAACACTGAAGCTTTCTTT CSARGLNTEAFF
- TRBJ2-3 TRBV5-1 - TGCGCCAGCAGCTTGGCTCAGGACTCCCGGGGCACAGATACGCAGTATTTT CASSLAQDSRGTDTQYF
- TRBJ2-7 TRBV30 - TGTGCCTGGAGTGTACAACTAGCCTCCTACGAGCAGTACTTC CAWSVQLASYEQYF
TRBD2 TRBJ2-5 TRBV2 once TGTGCCACATCGGTGGTAGCGGGGCCGGCGGAGACCCAGTACTTC CATSVVAGPAETQYF
TRBD2 TRBJ2-1 TRBV4-1 - TGCGCCAGCAGACCACTTGGCGGGGGGGTAAATGAGCAGTTCTTC CASRPLGGGVNEQFF
- TRBJ2-7 TRBV2 - TGTGCCAGCAGTGGACAGGCATTCTACGAGCAGTACTTC CASSGQAFYEQYF
- TRBJ1-4 TRBV3-1/TRBV3-2 - TGTGCCAGCAGCCGACAGACAACTAATGAAAAACTGTTTTTT CASSRQTTNEKLFF
- TRBJ2-3 TRBV5-1 - TGCGCCAGCAGCTTGGGGGGAGCAGATACGCAGTATTTT CASSLGGADTQYF
- TRBJ1-3 TRBV3-1/TRBV3-2 - TGTGCCAGCAGCCACACCAGCGGGGGTCAGGCAAACACCATATATTTT CASSHTSGGQANTIYF
TRBD1 TRBJ1-2 TRBV27 - TGTGCCAGCAGCCAGACAATGGGGGACAGAGTTAACTATGGCTACACCTTC CASSQTMGDRVNYGYTF
TRBD1 TRBJ1-4 TRBV2 - TGTGCCAGCAGTCCTACAAAATGGGAGGGGGCGACTGAAAAACTGTTTTTT CASSPTKWEGATEKLFF
- TRBJ1-1 TRBV6-5 - TGTGCCAGCAGTTGGGTGAGACAGGCGTCCACTGAAGCTTTCTTT CASSWVRQASTEAFF
TRBD1 TRBJ1-1 TRBV5-1 - TGCGCCAGCAGCACTGGGACAGGGGGCACTGAAGCTTTCTTT CASSTGTGGTEAFF
- TRBJ1-2 TRBV14 once TGTGCCAGCAGCCAACGGGACAACTATGGCTACACCTTC CASSQRDNYGYTF
- TRBJ1-2 TRBV19 - TGTGCCAGTAGTATCGGTGGGAGTGACGGTAACTATGGCTACACCTTC CASSIGGSDGNYGYTF
- TRBJ2-4 TRBV6-6 - TGTGCCAGCACGTCGGGAAAAGACGTAGCCAAAAACATTCAGTACTTC CASTSGKDVAKNIQYF
- TRBJ1-1 TRBV14 - TGTGCCAGCAGCCAAGAAGTAGCTTTCTTT CASSQEVAFF
- TRBJ1-1 TRBV21-1 - TGTGCCAGCAGCAAATCACAGTTACGGTATTCGGAGAACACTGAAGCTTTCTTT CASSKSQLRYSENTEAFF
- TRBJ2-1 TRBV7-8 - TGTGCCAGCAGCCTGTTATTATCTTATGAGCAGTTCTTC CASSLLLSYEQFF
TRBD2 TRBJ2-3 TRBV7-2 - TGTGCCAGCAGCCAGCTAGCGGGGGTCTTAGATACGCAGTATTTT CASSQLAGVLDTQYF
TRBD1 TRBJ2-2 TRBV5-1 - TGCGCCAGCAGGCGGACAGGGGGATTGGGGAACACCGGGGAGCTGTTTTTT CASRRTGGLGNTGELFF
- TRBJ1-2 TRBV18 - TGTGCCAGCTCTATGTTACAGGACAGCCATGGCTACACCTTC CASSMLQDSHGYTF
- TRBJ2-1 TRBV12-3/TRBV12-4 - TGTGCCAGCAGTTCTGCTGGCAATGAGCAGTTCTTC CASSSAGNEQFF
- TRBJ1-2 TRBV16 - TGTGCCAGCAGCCAATCGGTCCAGGGTGGCGGCTACACCTTC CASSQSVQGGGYTF
- TRBJ1-2 TRBV15 - TGTGCCACCAGCAGAGGTACGAATGCGGGGGGCTACACCTTC CATSRGTNAGGYTF
TRBD2 TRBJ2-1 TRBV18 - TGTGCCAGCTCACCAGAGCGGGGGAGCTTCAATGAGCAGTTCTTC CASSPERGSFNEQFF
TRBD1 TRBJ2-5 TRBV19 - TGTGCCAGTACCCCAGTTGGGGGACAGGGGCCCAATCGGGAGACCCAGTACTTC CASTPVGGQGPNRETQYF
TRBD2 TRBJ2-1 TRBV7-8 few TGTGCCAGCAGGACCGACGAGCGGGGAGTATACAATGAGCAGTTCTTC CASRTDERGVYNEQFF
- TRBJ1-1 TRBV2 - TGTGCCAGCACCGCCCTAAGACAGGATCGGAACACTGAAGCTTTCTTT CASTALRQDRNTEAFF
TRBD2 TRBJ2-3 TRBV13 - TGTGCCAGCAGCTCCGGACTAGCGGGGGTCACAGATACGCAGTATTTT CASSSGLAGVTDTQYF
TRBD1 TRBJ1-1 TRBV20-1 - TGCAGTGCTAGTGACGGGACAGCGAACACTGAAGCTTTCTTT CSASDGTANTEAFF
- TRBJ1-4 TRBV7-2 - TGTGCCAGCAGCTCCTGGACAGCAACTAATGAAAAACTGTTTTTT CASSSWTATNEKLFF
TRBD1 TRBJ1-3 TRBV5-6 - TGTGCCAGCAGTTTTGGACAGGACTCTGGAAACACCATATATTTT CASSFGQDSGNTIYF
TRBD1 TRBJ1-5 TRBV11-3 - TGTGCCAGCAGCTCTGACAGGGATTGCAATCAGCCCCAGCATTTT CASSSDRDCNQPQHF